This T cell receptor beta chain was captured by sequencing in a study of OX40 agonist ivuxolimab in advanced cancers. V lost 6 bases, J lost 0 bases, and 14 bases lay in between. The germline gives CDR1 SGHAT, CDR2 FQNNGV. This CDR3 has 16 residues. Points from the study as a whole: Clonal expansion by week 6 occurred in CD4+ and CD8+ blood T cells (at 0.1 to 3.0 mg/kg).

For this clone: What it binds is not known.

Method: immunoSEQ multiplex PCR; TCRdb's copy keeps in-frame clones and lacks some. The sample lists tens of thousands of clones; around 80% were seen once. Autoimmune disease history or systemic immunosuppression barred patients. The V and J genes are TRBV11-2 and TRBJ2-2, with a possible D match to TRBD1 (6 bases). The sequence came from an adult with an advanced solid tumor such as melanoma, head and neck, liver or kidney cancer. This material consisted of CD4+ or CD8+ T cells sorted from blood, taken in a trial of the OX40 agonist ivuxolimab. This chain's CDR3 is CASSYNRAANTGELFF. The CDR3 DNA reads as TGTGCCAGCAGTTACAACAGGGCCGCGAACACCGGGGAGCTGTTTTTT.